The 11 T cell receptor beta chains given below trace back to one sample, sequenced in a study of CD8 T cells in Susac syndrome. Reverse transcription of about 0.45 to 1 ug RNA used random hexamers. TCRdb reprocessed the immunoSEQ multiplex PCR reads with MiXCR, giving one entry per CDR3 protein. The sample includes tens of thousands of distinct CDR3 sequences, around 94% seen only once; the top ten take about 0.52%. Specimen: CD8+ T cells from PBMCs. The receptor source for this set is a human donor with Susac syndrome.

This clonotype was recorded only once. The rearrangement joins TRBV11-2 to TRBJ1-2; 8 positions agree with TRBD1. The CDR3 has 13 amino acids. V was clipped by 0 bases and J by 9 bases; unmatched bases: 3. CDR1 and CDR2 from the germline V gene are SGHAT and FQNNGV. In DNA form, the CDR3 reads TGTGCCAGCAGCTTAGATCGACAGGGGCGCTACACCTTC. This sequence encodes CASSLDRQGRYTF.

A single count supports this clonotype. The chain employs TRBV10-3 and TRBJ2-7; D gene ambiguous. Germline CDR1 ENHRY, CDR2 SYGVKD. V was trimmed by 5 bases and J by 6 bases, leaving 8 bases between them. CDR3 length equals 11 residues. As DNA, the CDR3 is TGTGCCATCAGTTTTTCAACCGAGCAGTACTTC. It yields the protein CAISFSTEQYF.

The chain joins TRBV6-2 or TRBV6-3 to TRBJ1-2, with no clear D. Trimming removed 4 bases at V and 10 bases at J, with 13 bases between. The germline gives CDR1 MNHEY, CDR2 SVGEGT. The CDR3 covers 12 residues. The CDR3 is CASSSLGRIYTF. The CDR3, as DNA: TGTGCCAGCAGTTCCCTGGGGAGGATCTACACCTTC.

The V gene is TRBV10-3, the J gene TRBJ2-7; D gene unclear. This CDR3 has 13 amino acids. CDR1 is ENHRY, CDR2 SYGVKD, per germline. V gave up 0 bases and J gave up 7 bases, with 10 bases separating them. CDR3 protein: CAISESRLKEQYF. The CDR3 DNA is TGTGCCATCAGTGAGTCCCGACTGAAGGAGCAGTACTTC.

This sequence joins TRBV2 and TRBJ1-2; D perhaps matches TRBD1 (5 bases). Trimming removed 6 bases from V and 6 bases from J, with 11 bases in between. Looked up from germline, CDR1 is SNHLY and CDR2 is FYNNEI. CDR3 length: 12 amino acids. The CDR3 DNA follows: TGTGCCAGCAGGGGGACGGTGGATGGCTACACCTTC. Translated: CASRGTVDGYTF.

This clonotype showed up just once. The chain has TRBV29-1 and TRBJ2-1; 10 nucleotides align to TRBD1. The V gene's germline CDR1 is SQVTM and CDR2 ANQGSEA. The CDR3 is 12 amino acids. V gave up 7 bases and J gave up 6 bases; unmatched junction bases: 3. As DNA, the CDR3 is TGCAGCGCTGGGACAGGGGTCAATGAGCAGTTCTTC. Protein product: CSAGTGVNEQFF.

The rearrangement links TRBV29-1 to TRBJ1-1; possible D gene TRBD1, 5 bases. This CDR3 contains 11 residues. In germline, CDR1 is SQVTM, CDR2 ANQGSEA. Between the trimmed V and J ends, which lost 6 bases and 4 bases, there was a span of 9 bases. CDR3 sequence (DNA): TGCAGCGTCCCCCAGGGCACTGAAGCTTTCTTT. It translates to CSVPQGTEAFF.

The CDR3 region has the DNA TGTGCCAGCAGCATCGATGCTAGCGATAGGGCCGCATACAATGAGCAGTTCTTC. Translated: CASSIDASDRAAYNEQFF. J is TRBJ2-1 and V is TRBV7-3, with TRBD2 as a possible D gene (6 bases). Germline CDR1 reads SGHTA; CDR2 reads FQGTGA. The CDR3 totals 18 residues. The V gene lost 5 bases and the J gene lost 4 bases, with 24 bases spanning the gap.

The V call is TRBV9, the J call TRBJ2-5; D is possibly TRBD2 (6 bases). The length of the CDR3 is 14 residues. Trimming removed 0 bases from V and 2 bases from J, with 8 bases in between. In germline, CDR1 is SGDLS, CDR2 YYNGEE. The CDR3 spells CASSVGDSQETQYF. The CDR3 DNA follows: TGTGCCAGCAGCGTAGGGGACTCTCAAGAGACCCAGTACTTC.

The chain couples TRBV2 to TRBJ2-3; D gene unclear. This CDR3 has 13 amino acids. The germline V gene encodes CDR1 SNHLY and CDR2 FYNNEI. Trimming pared 2 bases from V and 0 bases from J, leaving 3 bases between. The CDR3: CASSEWSTDTQYF. The CDR3 nucleotides read TGTGCCAGCAGTGAATGGAGCACAGATACGCAGTATTTT.

The chain carries TRBV7-8 and TRBJ2-2, with 7 bases lining up with TRBD2. With 10 bases clipped from V and 11 bases from J, the junction kept 10 bases outside the gene matches. Germline lookup yields CDR1 SGHVS and CDR2 FQNEAQ. This CDR3 contains 12 residues. CDR3 amino acids: CATSGLAAELFF. CDR3 DNA sequence: TGTGCCACCTCGGGGCTAGCGGCAGAGCTGTTTTTT.